This T cell receptor (beta chain) derives from a study of control samples from healthy donors and cancer patients. The CDR3 runs to 14 residues. Germline CDR1 reads SQVTM; CDR2 reads ANQGSEA. V dropped 0 bases and J dropped 4 bases, with 12 bases sitting between them. The method was immunoSEQ multiplex PCR; TCRdb's version includes in-frame clones alone and lacks a portion of them. The sample consists of approximately 66,000 clones, 90% of them appearing once. This TCR came from a man aged 55 to 70 with colorectal cancer. The sequenced sample was PBMCs. The chain uses TRBV29-1 and TRBJ2-5; D is perhaps TRBD2 (5 bases). The CDR3 protein is CSVEDNGVRETQYF. DNA of the CDR3: TGCAGCGTTGAAGATAACGGGGTTAGAGAGACCCAGTACTTC.